Shown below are 11 T cell receptor beta chains from a single sample sequenced in a study of tumor-infiltrating lymphocytes in primary liver carcinoma. In addition to blood RNA drawn from unsorted whole blood, germline DNA was extracted. Starting material of roughly 550 ng total RNA yielded TCR beta cDNA via a constant-region primer. ARM-PCR, slightly modified, supplied the TCR beta libraries through three nested multiplex PCR rounds. Running around 9 cycles apiece, the first two PCR rounds relied on TRBV1-TRBV30 forward primers together with a C-beta reverse primer. TCRdb reprocessed the multiplex PCR reads with MiXCR, giving one entry per CDR3 protein. The sample has approximately 330,000 distinct CDR3 sequences, about two thirds seen once. Input material: peripheral blood. Source of these receptors: a man aged 35 to 55 with primary liver carcinoma and hepatitis B virus infection.

The rearrangement links TRBV11-2 to TRBJ1-1, with 7 bases identical to TRBD1. Germline loops: CDR1 SGHAT, CDR2 FQNNGV. CDR3 length equals 15 residues. With 9 bases clipped from V and 1 base from J, the junction kept 11 bases outside the gene matches. CDR3 bases: TGTGCCAGTATCTTAACAGGGGTCTGGAACACTGAAGCTTTCTTT. Residues: CASILTGVWNTEAFF.

This clonotype was counted between two and nine times. This rearrangement joins TRBV5-6 to TRBJ2-2; D gene ambiguous. The germline CDR1 and CDR2 sequences are SGHDT and YYEEEE. CDR3 length equals 13 residues. V shed 7 bases and J shed 5 bases, with 12 bases lying between them. CDR3 region: CASHGQPTGELFF. The CDR3 DNA reads TGTGCCAGCCACGGGCAGCCAACCGGGGAGCTGTTTTTT.

This chain links TRBV6-1 with TRBJ1-2; tentatively, D is TRBD1 (5 bases). Trimming pared 6 bases from V and 8 bases from J, leaving 19 bases between. Germline V lookup: CDR1 MNHNS, CDR2 SASEGT. CDR3 length: 14 residues. The CDR3 sequence: CASSQEGFLSGYTF. The CDR3 region has the DNA TGTGCCAGCAGCCAGGAGGGGTTTCTATCGGGCTACACCTTC.

In this sample, this clonotype turned up a few times. The V and J genes are TRBV14 and TRBJ1-6, with D tentatively TRBD1 (5 bases). The germline V gene has CDR1 SGHDN and CDR2 FVKESK. V was pared by 6 bases and J by 9 bases, with 12 bases between. There are 13 residues in the CDR3. The CDR3 nucleotides read TGTGCCAGCAGTCTCCGAGACAGTTCACCCCTCCACTTT. Its protein is CASSLRDSSPLHF.

This clonotype showed up many times. The chain employs TRBV10-3 and TRBJ1-1, with D tentatively TRBD1 (6 bases). This CDR3 contains 14 residues. With 6 bases removed from V and 1 base from J, the gap between germline ends came to 12 bases. Germline assignment: CDR1 ENHRY and CDR2 SYGVKD. The CDR3 region has the DNA TGTGCCATCAGGGACGGACAGACGAACACTGAAGCTTTCTTT. Protein sequence: CAIRDGQTNTEAFF.

This clonotype was picked up many times. The chain has TRBV14 and TRBJ2-7, with no clear D. CDR1 is SGHDN and CDR2 is FVKESK in the germline V gene. This CDR3 contains 11 residues. V dropped 2 bases and J dropped 6 bases, with 5 bases sitting between them. The CDR3 DNA follows: TGTGCCAGCAGCCAAAAGTCCGAGCAGTACTTC. Its translation is CASSQKSEQYF.

In the case of this clonotype: A much larger clone lies a single base off, so this may be a read error. The V gene is TRBV10-3, the J gene TRBJ1-2, with D hard to call. The CDR3 covers 13 residues. CDR1 is ENHRY and CDR2 is SYGVKD in the germline V gene. This CDR3 reads CAISETGSYSYTF. The CDR3 DNA sequence: TGTGCCATCAGTGAGACGGGGAGCTATAGCTACACCTTC.

Comments on this clonotype: This could be a read error, since a much larger clone is one nucleotide away. The V and J genes are TRBV6-5 and TRBJ2-7; D is possibly TRBD2 (6 bases). The CDR3 loop spans 14 amino acids. CDR1 and CDR2 (germline): MNHEY, SVGAGI. The CDR3 is CASSPRADYHEEYF. The CDR3 nucleotides read TGTGCCAGCAGCCCAAGGGCGGACTACCACGAGGAGTACTTC.

On this clonotype itself: A much larger clone lies a single base off, so this may be a read error. The chain couples TRBV6-2 or TRBV6-3 to TRBJ2-1; possibly TRBD1 for D (5 bases). This CDR3 has 15 amino acids. Germline-derived CDR1 and CDR2 are MNHEY and SVGEGT. CDR3 region: CAGSYQGLRGNEQFF. CDR3 nucleotides: TGTGCCGGCAGTTACCAGGGTCTAAGAGGCAATGAGCAGTTCTTC.

The chain carries TRBV28 and TRBJ2-5; 9 positions agree with TRBD1. The trim removed 5 bases at V and 2 bases at J, leaving 6 bases unmatched. The CDR3 runs 15 residues. In germline, CDR1 is MDHEN, CDR2 SYDVKM. The CDR3 reads CASSIRQGGQETQYF. As DNA, the CDR3 is TGTGCCAGCAGTATCCGACAGGGGGGTCAAGAGACCCAGTACTTC.

This chain links TRBV7-3 with TRBJ2-3, with D perhaps matching TRBD2 (5 bases). The CDR3 consists of 13 residues. V lost 8 bases to trimming and J lost 2 bases, with 11 bases between them. The germline V gene encodes CDR1 SGHTA and CDR2 FQGTGA. The CDR3 loop reads CASGRAITDTQYF. The CDR3 nucleotides read TGTGCCAGCGGGAGAGCCATCACAGATACGCAGTATTTT.